The clone carrying this T cell receptor (beta chain) was seen a few times. CDR1 is LNHDA, CDR2 SQIVND, per germline (reference sequence). After removal of 7 bases from V and 6 bases from J, the junction contained 7 bases not matched to a gene. The CDR3 totals 14 residues. The sample belongs to a study of neoadjuvant anti-PD-1 for oral cavity cancer. Sequencing was performed with immunoSEQ multiplex PCR; in TCRdb, only in-frame clones are kept and a portion is missing. The sample contains roughly 8,800 clones, around 66% of which appear only once. Indicated time point: after neoadjuvant nivolumab, at surgical resection. Cohort: HPV-negative, locally advanced oral cavity squamous cell carcinoma patients. Analysis of PBMCs was direct, with no culture step.

This specimen was PBMCs, taken after nivolumab (anti-PD-1) treatment. The chain links TRBV19 to TRBJ1-4, with 8 bases lining up with TRBD1. The TCR sequence derives from a person aged 35-79 years with oral cavity squamous cell carcinoma. The DNA of the CDR3 is TGTGCCAGTAAACCGGGACAGGCCTATGAAAAACTGTTTTTT. As protein: CASKPGQAYEKLFF.